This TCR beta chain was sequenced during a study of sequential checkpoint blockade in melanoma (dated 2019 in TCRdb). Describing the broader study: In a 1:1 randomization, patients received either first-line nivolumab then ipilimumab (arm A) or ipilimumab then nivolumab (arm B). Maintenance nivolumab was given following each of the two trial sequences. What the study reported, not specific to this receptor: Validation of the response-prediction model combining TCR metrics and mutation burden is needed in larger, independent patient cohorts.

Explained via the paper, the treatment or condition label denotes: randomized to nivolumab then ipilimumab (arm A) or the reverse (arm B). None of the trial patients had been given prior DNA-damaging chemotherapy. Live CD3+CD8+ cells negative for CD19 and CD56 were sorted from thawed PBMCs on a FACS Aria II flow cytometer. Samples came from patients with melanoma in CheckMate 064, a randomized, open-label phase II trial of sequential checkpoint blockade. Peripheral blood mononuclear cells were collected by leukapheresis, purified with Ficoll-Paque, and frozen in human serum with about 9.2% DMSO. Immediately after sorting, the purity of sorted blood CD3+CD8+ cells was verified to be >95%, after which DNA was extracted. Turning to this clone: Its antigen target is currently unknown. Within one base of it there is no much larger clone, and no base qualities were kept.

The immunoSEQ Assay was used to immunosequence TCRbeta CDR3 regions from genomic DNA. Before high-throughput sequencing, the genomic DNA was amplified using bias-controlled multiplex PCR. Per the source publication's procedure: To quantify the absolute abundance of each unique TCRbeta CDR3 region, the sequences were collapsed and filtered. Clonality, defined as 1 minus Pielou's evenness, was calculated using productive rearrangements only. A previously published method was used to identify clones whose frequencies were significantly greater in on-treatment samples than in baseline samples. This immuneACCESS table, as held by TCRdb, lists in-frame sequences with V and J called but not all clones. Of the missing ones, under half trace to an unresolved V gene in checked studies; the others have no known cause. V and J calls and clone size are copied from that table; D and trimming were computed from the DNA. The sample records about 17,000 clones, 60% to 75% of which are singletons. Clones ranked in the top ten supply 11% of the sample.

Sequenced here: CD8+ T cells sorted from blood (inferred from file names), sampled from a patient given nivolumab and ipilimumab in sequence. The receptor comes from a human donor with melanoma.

Here the CDR3 is given as CASSLLQGVDTQYF. The nucleotide sequence reads as follows: TGTGCCAGCAGTTTACTACAGGGGGTAGATACGCAGTATTTT. This sequence uses TRBV28 and TRBJ2-3; 8 bases in between match TRBD1. Via the germline V gene, CDR1 is MDHEN and CDR2 SYDVKM. Trimming leaves V shorter by 2 bases and J shorter by 5 bases, with the junction holding 3 bases beyond the gene matches. From its cysteine to its phenylalanine, the CDR3 spans 14 amino acids. The sequence is cut down to CDR3 DNA, 42 bases in frame from base 1. The CDR3 plus the reference TRBV28 and TRBJ2-3 genes for the other parts give the full variable domain: DVKVTQSSRYLVKRTGEKVFLECVQDMDHENMFWYRQDPGLGLRLIYFSYDVKMKEKGDIPEGYSVSREKKERFSLILESASTNQTSMYLCASSLLQGVDTQYFGPGTRLTVL.